The rows below give T cell receptor beta chains drawn from one sample of a study of T cell changes during pregnancy in multiple sclerosis. Produced via immunoSEQ multiplex PCR; TCRdb's table is partial and in-frame only. The repertoire includes approximately 110,000 clones, approximately 90% of them detected once, and less than 4% sits in the top ten. Sequences were derived from peripheral blood, sampled after pregnancy. All receptors derive from a female donor with multiple sclerosis, enrolled in a pregnancy study. CDR3s include the opening cysteine and the closing phenylalanine or tryptophan. D genes are given only for firm matches. Clone sizes are given selectively: once, few, many, or a class where the clone is expanded.

cdr3_nt: TGTGCCAGCAGCCCCACGACAGGGGGCAGGGAGACCCAGTACTTC
cdr3_aa: CASSPTTGGRETQYF
v_call: TRBV14
clone_size: .
j_call: TRBJ2-5
d_call: TRBD1

cdr3_nt: TGTGCCAGCAGCTTAGCAGGGAGTCAGCCCCAGCATTTT
cdr3_aa: CASSLAGSQPQHF
v_call: TRBV7-9
clone_size: .
j_call: TRBJ1-5
d_call: .

cdr3_nt: TGTGCCAGCTCCTCCCTGGGGGGTACTGAAGCTTTCTTT
cdr3_aa: CASSSLGGTEAFF
v_call: TRBV9
clone_size: .
j_call: TRBJ1-1
d_call: .

cdr3_nt: TGTGCCAGCAGCTCTTCGGCAGGGATTGAAAAACTGTTTTTT
cdr3_aa: CASSSSAGIEKLFF
v_call: TRBV7-9
clone_size: once
j_call: TRBJ1-4
d_call: .

cdr3_nt: TGTGCCAGCAGCCTAAGCGGGGGTTCCTACGAGCAGTACTTC
cdr3_aa: CASSLSGGSYEQYF
v_call: TRBV5-4
clone_size: .
j_call: TRBJ2-7
d_call: TRBD2

cdr3_nt: TGTGCCAGCAGCTTAACGTCGGGACTAGCTGTTAATGAGCAGTTCTTC
cdr3_aa: CASSLTSGLAVNEQFF
v_call: TRBV7-3
clone_size: .
j_call: TRBJ2-1
d_call: TRBD2

cdr3_nt: TGTGCCAGCAGCCAGACTAGCGGGGGGGTCCCCCCCCACGAGCAGTACTTC
cdr3_aa: CASSQTSGGVPPHEQYF
v_call: TRBV4-2
clone_size: once
j_call: TRBJ2-7
d_call: TRBD2

cdr3_nt: TGTGCCAGCAGTTCACAGGGCTATGGCTACACCTTC
cdr3_aa: CASSSQGYGYTF
v_call: TRBV6-5
clone_size: .
j_call: TRBJ1-2
d_call: .

cdr3_nt: TGTGCCAGCGGGAAGGGGAACCAAGAGACCCAGTACTTC
cdr3_aa: CASGKGNQETQYF
v_call: TRBV7-6
clone_size: .
j_call: TRBJ2-5
d_call: .

cdr3_nt: TGTGCCAGCAAACAGGGGCATGGGTCCTACGAGCAGTACTTC
cdr3_aa: CASKQGHGSYEQYF
v_call: TRBV7-3
clone_size: .
j_call: TRBJ2-7
d_call: TRBD1

cdr3_nt: TGCGCCAGCAGCTTTTCTAGCGGCCAAGAGACCCAGTACTTC
cdr3_aa: CASSFSSGQETQYF
v_call: TRBV5-1
clone_size: .
j_call: TRBJ2-5
d_call: TRBD2

cdr3_nt: TGCGCCAGCAGCTTGGGACAGGGGGCTGGGGCCAACGTCCTGACTTTC
cdr3_aa: CASSLGQGAGANVLTF
v_call: TRBV5-1
clone_size: .
j_call: TRBJ2-6
d_call: TRBD1

cdr3_nt: TGTGCCAGCAGCGGAACAGGGAGCTCCTACAATGAGCAGTTCTTC
cdr3_aa: CASSGTGSSYNEQFF
v_call: TRBV25-1
clone_size: .
j_call: TRBJ2-1
d_call: .

cdr3_nt: TGTGCCAGCAGCTTAGACAGGGTCACTGAAGCTTTCTTT
cdr3_aa: CASSLDRVTEAFF
v_call: TRBV7-3
clone_size: .
j_call: TRBJ1-1
d_call: TRBD1

cdr3_nt: TGTGCCACCGAGGGTAGCGGGCCCCTCGACGAGCAGTACTTC
cdr3_aa: CATEGSGPLDEQYF
v_call: TRBV19
clone_size: once
j_call: TRBJ2-7
d_call: TRBD2

cdr3_nt: TGTGCCAGCAGCCTGAGCGGACGGCAAAATTCACCCCTCCACTTT
cdr3_aa: CASSLSGRQNSPLHF
v_call: TRBV7-3
clone_size: once
j_call: TRBJ1-6
d_call: .

cdr3_nt: TGTGCCATCAGTGGGACAGAACTTCCCCCCCTCTATGGCTACACCTTC
cdr3_aa: CAISGTELPPLYGYTF
v_call: TRBV10-3
clone_size: .
j_call: TRBJ1-2
d_call: .

cdr3_nt: TGTGCCAGCAGCGCTCGACAGGGTTACTATGGCTACACCTTC
cdr3_aa: CASSARQGYYGYTF
v_call: TRBV13
clone_size: .
j_call: TRBJ1-2
d_call: TRBD1

cdr3_nt: TGCAGCGTTGCGTCCAGTTACAATGAGCAGTTCTTC
cdr3_aa: CSVASSYNEQFF
v_call: TRBV29-1
clone_size: .
j_call: TRBJ2-1
d_call: .

cdr3_nt: TGTGCCAGCAGCGTTCTGACTAGGGCTGAGCAGTTCTTC
cdr3_aa: CASSVLTRAEQFF
v_call: TRBV9
clone_size: .
j_call: TRBJ2-1
d_call: .

cdr3_nt: TGTGCCAGCAGCTTAGCCGGGGGGGCTAACTATGGCTACACCTTC
cdr3_aa: CASSLAGGANYGYTF
v_call: TRBV7-9
clone_size: .
j_call: TRBJ1-2
d_call: .

cdr3_nt: TGCGCCAGCAGCTTACGGGTTGGGTCAACTAATGAAAAACTGTTTTTT
cdr3_aa: CASSLRVGSTNEKLFF
v_call: TRBV4-1
clone_size: .
j_call: TRBJ1-4
d_call: .

cdr3_nt: TGTGCCAGCAGCCTCGGGGGCCGGGGGGCACAAGAGACCCAGTACTTC
cdr3_aa: CASSLGGRGAQETQYF
v_call: TRBV13
clone_size: .
j_call: TRBJ2-5
d_call: .

cdr3_nt: TGTGCCAGCAGCTTAGATAGTTCCGGGGGAACTGAAGCTTTCTTT
cdr3_aa: CASSLDSSGGTEAFF
v_call: TRBV11-3
clone_size: .
j_call: TRBJ1-1
d_call: .

cdr3_nt: TGCGCCAGCAGCTTAGCCGGGACAGGGGGTGGCTACACCTTC
cdr3_aa: CASSLAGTGGGYTF
v_call: TRBV5-1
clone_size: .
j_call: TRBJ1-2
d_call: TRBD1

cdr3_nt: TGTGCCAGCAGCGAGCGGGGGGGTAGCACAGATACGCAGTATTTT
cdr3_aa: CASSERGGSTDTQYF
v_call: TRBV7-2
clone_size: .
j_call: TRBJ2-3
d_call: TRBD2

cdr3_nt: TGTGCCAGCAGTGAAGGGGGCAGCTCAGGATCTGGGGCCAACGTCCTGACTTTC
cdr3_aa: CASSEGGSSGSGANVLTF
v_call: TRBV25-1
clone_size: .
j_call: TRBJ2-6
d_call: .

cdr3_nt: TGTGCCAGCAGCGCCCTTAGCGTGGGCACCGCCTACAATGAGCAGTTCTTC
cdr3_aa: CASSALSVGTAYNEQFF
v_call: TRBV9
clone_size: .
j_call: TRBJ2-1
d_call: .

cdr3_nt: TGTGCCAGCAGCCCGACAGGGATCACCGGGGAGCTGTTTTTT
cdr3_aa: CASSPTGITGELFF
v_call: TRBV9
clone_size: .
j_call: TRBJ2-2
d_call: TRBD1

cdr3_nt: TGTGCCAGCAGTGATTCACACCGCTCCTACGAGCAGTACTTC
cdr3_aa: CASSDSHRSYEQYF
v_call: TRBV25-1
clone_size: .
j_call: TRBJ2-7
d_call: .

cdr3_nt: TGTGCCAGCAGCTTGAGTGGCGGGAGGGCAGATACGCAGTATTTT
cdr3_aa: CASSLSGGRADTQYF
v_call: TRBV7-3
clone_size: once
j_call: TRBJ2-3
d_call: TRBD2

cdr3_nt: TGTGCCACCAGCAGAGATCTGACAGGGCGGAACACCGGGGAGCTGTTTTTT
cdr3_aa: CATSRDLTGRNTGELFF
v_call: TRBV15
clone_size: .
j_call: TRBJ2-2
d_call: TRBD1

cdr3_nt: TGCGCCAGCAGTGAGTCGATGACAGTCAATGAGCAGTTCTTC
cdr3_aa: CASSESMTVNEQFF
v_call: TRBV10-1
clone_size: once
j_call: TRBJ2-1
d_call: .

cdr3_nt: TGCGCCAGCAGCCAAACGAATACAGGTTTTGGGGCCTACAATGAGCAGTTCTTC
cdr3_aa: CASSQTNTGFGAYNEQFF
v_call: TRBV4-1
clone_size: .
j_call: TRBJ2-1
d_call: .

cdr3_nt: TGTGCCAGCAGCGCGACAGGGAGATATAATTCACCCCTCCACTTT
cdr3_aa: CASSATGRYNSPLHF
v_call: TRBV6-5
clone_size: .
j_call: TRBJ1-6
d_call: TRBD1

cdr3_nt: TGTGCCAGCAGCGAGGGGGAACGGGGCTACACCTTC
cdr3_aa: CASSEGERGYTF
v_call: TRBV9
clone_size: .
j_call: TRBJ1-2
d_call: .

cdr3_nt: TGTGCCAGCAGTGATATCAGTTCGGGACACCACTCCTACGAGCAGTACTTC
cdr3_aa: CASSDISSGHHSYEQYF
v_call: TRBV2
clone_size: .
j_call: TRBJ2-7
d_call: .

cdr3_nt: TGTGCCAGCAGCTTCGAACTAGCGGACACACCTTACAATGAGCAGTTCTTC
cdr3_aa: CASSFELADTPYNEQFF
v_call: TRBV7-6
clone_size: .
j_call: TRBJ2-1
d_call: TRBD2

cdr3_nt: TGTGCCAGCAGCTTAGTAAGGGGACTTAATAGCAATCAGCCCCAGCATTTT
cdr3_aa: CASSLVRGLNSNQPQHF
v_call: TRBV7-9
clone_size: .
j_call: TRBJ1-5
d_call: .

cdr3_nt: TGTGCCAGCAGTGAGAACAGGGGGTTATCTGGAAACACCATATATTTT
cdr3_aa: CASSENRGLSGNTIYF
v_call: TRBV2
clone_size: .
j_call: TRBJ1-3
d_call: TRBD1

cdr3_nt: TGTGCCAGCAGTGAAGGTACTAGGGATAAAGCTTTCTTT
cdr3_aa: CASSEGTRDKAFF
v_call: TRBV25-1
clone_size: .
j_call: TRBJ1-1
d_call: .

cdr3_nt: TGTGCCAGCAGCCCGAACCCTAACCCGAACTATGGCTACACCTTC
cdr3_aa: CASSPNPNPNYGYTF
v_call: TRBV2
clone_size: .
j_call: TRBJ1-2
d_call: .